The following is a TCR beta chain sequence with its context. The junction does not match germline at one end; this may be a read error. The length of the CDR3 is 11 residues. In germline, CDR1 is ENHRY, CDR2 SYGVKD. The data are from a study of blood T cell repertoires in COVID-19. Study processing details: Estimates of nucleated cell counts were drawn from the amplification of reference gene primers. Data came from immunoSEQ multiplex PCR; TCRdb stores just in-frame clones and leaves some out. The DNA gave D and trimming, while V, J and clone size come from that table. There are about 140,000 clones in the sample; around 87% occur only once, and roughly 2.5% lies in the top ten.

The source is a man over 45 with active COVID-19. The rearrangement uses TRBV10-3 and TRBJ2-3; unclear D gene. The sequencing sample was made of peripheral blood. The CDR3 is CAVSSTDTQYF. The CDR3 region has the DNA TGTGCCGTCAGCTCCACAGATACGCAGTATTTT.